A single sample is the source of the 22 T cell receptor beta chains below, sequenced in a study of graft-versus-host responses after intestinal transplantation. Sequencing was performed with immunoSEQ multiplex PCR; in TCRdb, only in-frame clones are kept and a portion is missing. The sample shows roughly 50,000 clones, more than 80% of them seen only once. This sample comprised PBMCs, obtained roughly 660 days after intestinal transplant. The receptor source for this set is a human patient who received an intestinal transplant, so some T cells may come from the graft donor.

The V gene is TRBV10-2, the J gene TRBJ2-6; tentative D call: TRBD1 (8 bases). Germline assignment: CDR1 WSHSY and CDR2 SAAADI. The V and J ends lost 4 bases and 1 base respectively, with 14 bases between them. The CDR3 is 17 residues long. The CDR3 reads CASSVTGGGSGANVLTF. In DNA, the CDR3 is TGCGCCAGCAGTGTAACAGGGGGGGGTTCTGGGGCCAACGTCCTGACTTTC.

The V gene is TRBV5-8, the J gene TRBJ1-1; D is unresolved. There are 15 residues in the CDR3. Germline V lookup: CDR1 SGHTS, CDR2 YDEGEE. The V end was cut by 0 bases, the J end by 0 bases, with 9 bases between. This CDR3 reads CASSLGALLNTEAFF. CDR3 DNA: TGTGCCAGCAGCTTGGGGGCACTGTTGAACACTGAAGCTTTCTTT.

This chain uses TRBV7-5 with TRBJ2-5; the table's D call, TRBD1, was not checked against the DNA. TRBV7-5 is designated a pseudogene. This CDR3 has 16 residues. The CDR3 reads CVRSSRHQGIRETQYF. CDR3 DNA: TGTGTCAGAAGCAGCCGACACCAGGGGATTCGGGAGACCCAGTACTTC.

The chain is built from TRBV11-3 and TRBJ2-5; TRBD2 matches 13 bases. The germline V gene has CDR1 SGHNT and CDR2 YENEEA. The trim removed 3 bases at V and 5 bases at J, leaving 12 bases unmatched. The CDR3 is 18 residues long. The CDR3 sequence: CASSFRRLAGGPGETQYF. CDR3 in DNA: TGTGCCAGCAGCTTCAGAAGACTAGCGGGGGGCCCGGGGGAGACCCAGTACTTC.

The chain recombines TRBV19 with TRBJ1-2; D not resolved. Germline CDR1 LNHDA, CDR2 SQIVND (reference sequence). The length of the CDR3 is 12 residues. Deletions cut 8 bases from V and 0 bases from J, with 7 bases between. The DNA for the CDR3 is TGTGCCAGTCGGCCAGCTAACTATGGCTACACCTTC. Encoded protein: CASRPANYGYTF. Full variable domain (missing parts from reference TRBV19 and TRBJ1-2): DGGITQSPKYLFRKEGQNVTLSCEQNLNHDAMYWYRQDPGQGLRLIYYSQIVNDFQKGDIAEGYSVSREKKESFPLTVTSAQKNPTAFYLCASRPANYGYTFGSGTRLTVV.

V usage is TRBV6-5 and J usage is TRBJ2-7; D unclear. The CDR3 loop spans 14 amino acids. Trimming cost V 2 bases and J 0 bases, with 8 bases left between them. Germline loops: CDR1 MNHEY, CDR2 SVGAGI. This CDR3 is CASSYGKPSYEQYF. The CDR3 DNA is TGTGCCAGCAGTTACGGCAAACCCTCCTACGAGCAGTACTTC.

The chain carries TRBV4-1 and TRBJ2-5; 9 nucleotides align to TRBD2. CDR1 MGHRA and CDR2 YSYEKL come from the germline V gene. V was pared by 4 bases and J by 0 bases, with 9 bases of the junction left unmatched. The CDR3 loop spans 17 amino acids. This CDR3 reads CASSPPWERGDQETQYF. The CDR3 DNA reads TGCGCCAGCAGCCCTCCCTGGGAGCGGGGGGACCAAGAGACCCAGTACTTC.

Only one count was recorded for this clone. The chain carries TRBV5-6 and TRBJ2-3, with 13 positions matching TRBD2. Trimming removed 2 bases from V and 7 bases from J; junction bases left unmatched: 4. Germline V gives CDR1 SGHDT, CDR2 YYEEEE. This CDR3 is built from 15 residues. Here the CDR3 reads CASSLRTSGGNTQYF. CDR3 coding DNA: TGTGCCAGCAGCTTAAGGACTAGCGGGGGTAATACGCAGTATTTT.

The chain is built from TRBV20-1 and TRBJ2-2; D is unresolved. Germline V CDR1 and CDR2: DFQATT, SNEGSKA (reference sequence). This CDR3 comprises 11 residues. The V end was cut by 3 bases, the J end by 6 bases, with 5 bases between. CDR3 coding DNA: TGCAGTGCTAGTCAGGCCGGGGAGCTGTTTTTT. It yields the protein CSASQAGELFF.

The chain recombines TRBV19 with TRBJ1-5; possible D gene TRBD1, 6 bases. V dropped 2 bases and J dropped 4 bases, with 9 bases sitting between them. Germline V gene sequence: CDR1 LNHDA, CDR2 SQIVND (reference sequence). This CDR3 comprises 14 residues. This chain's CDR3 is CASSIIGGNQPQHF. The DNA for the CDR3 is TGTGCCAGTAGTATAATAGGGGGGAATCAGCCCCAGCATTTT.

This clone was observed once. This rearrangement joins TRBV7-8 to TRBJ2-3; 8 bases line up with TRBD1. Per the germline V gene, CDR1 is SGHVS and CDR2 is FQNEAQ. CDR3 length: 13 residues. Trimming removed 11 bases from V and 4 bases from J; junction bases left unmatched: 8. CDR3: CASYPTGADTQYF. In DNA, the CDR3 is TGTGCCTCATACCCGACAGGGGCAGATACGCAGTATTTT.

The chain joins TRBV5-6 to TRBJ1-2, with D perhaps TRBD1 (5 bases). Germline-derived CDR1 and CDR2 are SGHDT and YYEEEE. The CDR3 spans 12 residues. Between the trimmed V and J ends, which lost 2 bases and 10 bases, there was a span of 12 bases. Written as DNA, the CDR3 is TGTGCCAGCAGCTTAGGGACGGACCTCTACACCTTC. This sequence encodes CASSLGTDLYTF. The variable domain in full, completed from reference TRBV5-6 and TRBJ1-2, reads DAGVTQSPTHLIKTRGQQVTLRCSPKSGHDTVSWYQQALGQGPQFIFQYYEEEERQRGNFPDRFSGHQFPNYSSELNVNALLLGDSALYLCASSLGTDLYTFGSGTRLTVV.

In the case of this clone: Compared with germline, one end of the junction differs, possibly owing to a read error. This specimen includes other DNA sequences encoding the same CDR3. This chain uses TRBV6-1 with TRBJ1-1, with 11 bases lining up with TRBD1. This CDR3 has 14 residues. The germline V gene encodes CDR1 MNHNS and CDR2 SASEGT. The CDR3: CASKPGTGGSEAFF. As DNA, the CDR3 is TGTGCCAGCAAACCCGGGACAGGGGGATCGGAAGCTTTTTTT.

The gene calls are TRBV4-1 and TRBJ1-1; tentative D call: TRBD1 (5 bases). The germline V and J ends were trimmed by 6 bases and 4 bases, with 15 bases remaining between them. Germline loops: CDR1 MGHRA, CDR2 YSYEKL. The CDR3 has 14 amino acids. The CDR3 DNA reads as TGCGCCAGCAGTCCCGGGGGAGGGGCCACTGAAGCTTTCTTT. This sequence encodes CASSPGGGATEAFF.

This sequence joins TRBV7-9 and TRBJ2-1; TRBD2 aligns across 11 bases. Germline V gene lookup returns CDR1 SEHNR and CDR2 FQNEAQ (reference sequence). The CDR3 is 15 residues long. The V and J ends lost 3 bases and 12 bases, in that order; junction bases with no gene match: 10. The CDR3, as DNA: TGTGCCAGCAGCTTGGGTAGCGGGGGGGCCCAGTTGCAGTTCTTC. It yields the protein CASSLGSGGAQLQFF.

The chain has TRBV15 and TRBJ2-3; D may be TRBD2 (5 bases). The germline gives CDR1 LNHNV, CDR2 YYDKDF (reference sequence). Trimming removed 0 bases at V and 10 bases at J, with 11 bases between. This CDR3 is built from 13 residues. CDR3 in amino acids: CATSRDPSGAQYF. The CDR3 DNA is TGTGCCACCAGCAGAGATCCCAGCGGAGCGCAGTATTTT.

About this clone: This sample includes further DNA sequences coding for the same CDR3. This chain's CDR3 is CASSYSSEGTQETQYF. The CDR3 DNA reads as TGTGCCAGCAGTTACTCTTCGGAGGGGACACAGGAGACCCAGTACTTC. The genes are TRBV6-5 and TRBJ2-5; the D call may be TRBD1 or TRBD2 (6 bases each). In germline, CDR1 is MNHEY, CDR2 SVGAGI. The CDR3 has 16 residues. Between the trimmed V and J ends, which lost 0 bases and 5 bases, there was a span of 16 bases.

The CDR3 DNA is TGTGCCAGCAGCTTATATCAAGGCGAGCAGTACTTC. Translating gives CASSLYQGEQYF. The chain combines TRBV7-9 with TRBJ2-7; D not resolved. This CDR3 is 12 amino acids long. V lost 2 bases, J lost 6 bases, and 8 bases lay in between. Germline lookup yields CDR1 SEHNR and CDR2 FQNEAQ (reference sequence).

The rearrangement links TRBV11-2 to TRBJ2-7; the D is unclear. Trimming stripped 3 bases from V and 4 bases from J, with 7 bases between. CDR1 SGHAT and CDR2 FQNNGV come from the germline V gene. The CDR3 extends over 12 amino acids. This chain's CDR3 is CASSFLGYEQYF. In DNA form, the CDR3 reads TGTGCCAGCAGCTTTTTGGGGTACGAGCAGTACTTC.

The chain is built from TRBV6-5 and TRBJ2-5; D not certain. Deletions cut 1 base from V and 3 bases from J, with 9 bases between. The germline CDR1 and CDR2 sequences are MNHEY and SVGAGI. CDR3 size: 14 residues. This chain's CDR3 is CASSYLGPEETQYF. The CDR3 nucleotides read TGTGCCAGCAGTTACTTAGGGCCCGAAGAGACCCAGTACTTC.

This clone was observed once. The V gene is TRBV15, the J gene TRBJ2-3, with D perhaps TRBD2 (5 bases). The CDR3 is 18 amino acids. The V end lost 1 base, the J end lost 2 bases, and 19 bases lay between the germline ends. CDR1 is LNHNV and CDR2 is YYDKDF in the germline V gene (reference sequence). CDR3 nucleotide sequence: TGTGCCACCAGCAGAGCTGAGGGATCTCTTATTTCCACAGATACGCAGTATTTT. Translation: CATSRAEGSLISTDTQYF.

The chain is built from TRBV21-1 and TRBJ2-2; the table's D call, TRBD2, has no DNA check behind it. TRBV21-1 is reported as a pseudogene. The CDR3 runs 18 residues. The CDR3 reads CASSKIGGGRVNTGELFF. The DNA for the CDR3 is TGTGCCAGCAGCAAAATCGGCGGGGGCCGAGTTAACACCGGGGAGCTGTTTTTT.